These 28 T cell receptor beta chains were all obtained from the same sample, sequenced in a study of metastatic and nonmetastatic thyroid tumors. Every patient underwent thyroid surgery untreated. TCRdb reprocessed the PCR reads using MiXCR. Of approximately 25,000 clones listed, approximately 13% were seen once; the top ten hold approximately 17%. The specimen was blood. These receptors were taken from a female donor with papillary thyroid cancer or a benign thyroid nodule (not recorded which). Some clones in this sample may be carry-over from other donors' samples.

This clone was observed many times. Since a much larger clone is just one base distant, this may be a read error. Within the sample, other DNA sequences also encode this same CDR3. The CDR3 sequence: CASRKGLAGVYEQFF. The CDR3 DNA reads TGTGCCAGCAGGAAGGGACTAGCGGGAGTGTATGAGCAGTTCTTC. The chain is built from TRBV2 and TRBJ2-1, with 14 bases that match TRBD2. Germline V gives CDR1 SNHLY, CDR2 FYNNEI. This CDR3 has 15 residues. V was pared by 6 bases and J by 8 bases, with 6 bases of the junction left unmatched.

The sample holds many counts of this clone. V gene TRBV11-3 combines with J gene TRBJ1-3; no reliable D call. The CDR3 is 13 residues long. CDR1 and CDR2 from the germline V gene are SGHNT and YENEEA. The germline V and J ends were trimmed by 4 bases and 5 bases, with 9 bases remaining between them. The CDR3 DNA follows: TGTGCCAGCAGCTCATACAACAGAAACACCATATATTTT. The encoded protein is CASSSYNRNTIYF.

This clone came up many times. The CDR3 sequence is CASSIDWTGRLSSYEQYF. DNA for the CDR3: TGTGCCAGTAGTATAGACTGGACAGGGCGGCTGAGCTCCTACGAGCAGTACTTC. The chain recombines TRBV19 with TRBJ2-7, with 8 positions matching TRBD1. The CDR3 runs to 18 residues. From germline, CDR1 is LNHDA and CDR2 SQIVND (reference sequence). V was pared by 0 bases and J by 0 bases, with 10 bases of the junction left unmatched.

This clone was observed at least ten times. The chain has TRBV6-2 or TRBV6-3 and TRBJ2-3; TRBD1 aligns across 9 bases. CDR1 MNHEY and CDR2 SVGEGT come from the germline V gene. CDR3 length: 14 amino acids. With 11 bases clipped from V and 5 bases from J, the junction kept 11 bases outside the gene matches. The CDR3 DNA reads TGTGCCGGATCGGACAGGGGTGGGCTAGATACGCAGTATTTT. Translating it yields CAGSDRGGLDTQYF.

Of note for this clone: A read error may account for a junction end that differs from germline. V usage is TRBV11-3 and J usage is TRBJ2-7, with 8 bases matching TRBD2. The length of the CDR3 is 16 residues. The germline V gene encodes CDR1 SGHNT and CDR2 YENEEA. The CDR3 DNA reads TGTGCCAGCAGCTTAGTAGGGACTAGAGGACTCTACGGGCAGTACTTC. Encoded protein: CASSLVGTRGLYGQYF.

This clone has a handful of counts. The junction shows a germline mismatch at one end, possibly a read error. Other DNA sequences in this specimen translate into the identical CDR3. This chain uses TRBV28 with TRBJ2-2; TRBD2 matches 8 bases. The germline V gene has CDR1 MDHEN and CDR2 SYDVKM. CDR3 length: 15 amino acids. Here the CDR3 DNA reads TGTGCCAGCAGTTTATTCCGGGAGGGAGCCGGGGAGCTCTTTTTT. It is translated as CASSLFREGAGELFF.

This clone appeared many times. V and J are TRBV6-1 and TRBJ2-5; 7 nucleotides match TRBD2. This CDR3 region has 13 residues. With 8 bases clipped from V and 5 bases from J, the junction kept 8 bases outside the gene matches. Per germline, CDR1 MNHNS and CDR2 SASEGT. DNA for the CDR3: TGTGCCAGCTCGGGAGGTACCGGGGAGACCCAGTACTTC. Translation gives CASSGGTGETQYF.

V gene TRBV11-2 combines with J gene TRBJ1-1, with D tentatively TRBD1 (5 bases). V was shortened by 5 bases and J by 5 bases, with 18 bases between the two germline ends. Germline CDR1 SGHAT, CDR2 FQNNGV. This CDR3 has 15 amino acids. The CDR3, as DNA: TGTGCCAGCAGCGGAGCCCTGGGGGGGGAGACTGAAGCTTTCTTT. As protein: CASSGALGGETEAFF.

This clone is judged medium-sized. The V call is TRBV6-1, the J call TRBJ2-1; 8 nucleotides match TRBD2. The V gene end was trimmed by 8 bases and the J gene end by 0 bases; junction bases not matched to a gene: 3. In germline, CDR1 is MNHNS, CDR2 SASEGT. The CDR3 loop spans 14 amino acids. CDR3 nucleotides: TGTGCCAGCGGCAGCGGGGGCTCCTACAATGAGCAGTTCTTC. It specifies CASGSGGSYNEQFF.

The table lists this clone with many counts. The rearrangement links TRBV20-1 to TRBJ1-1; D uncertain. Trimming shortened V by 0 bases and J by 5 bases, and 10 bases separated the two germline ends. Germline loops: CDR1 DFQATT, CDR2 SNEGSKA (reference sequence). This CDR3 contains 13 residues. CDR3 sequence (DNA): TGCAGTGCTAGAGATGAGGGAATAACTGAAGCTTTCTTT. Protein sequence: CSARDEGITEAFF.

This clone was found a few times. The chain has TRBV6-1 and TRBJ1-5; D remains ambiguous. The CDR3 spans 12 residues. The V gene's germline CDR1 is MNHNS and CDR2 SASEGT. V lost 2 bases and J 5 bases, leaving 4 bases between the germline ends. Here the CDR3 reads CASSENYQPQHF. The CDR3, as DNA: TGTGCCAGCAGTGAAAATTATCAGCCCCAGCATTTT.

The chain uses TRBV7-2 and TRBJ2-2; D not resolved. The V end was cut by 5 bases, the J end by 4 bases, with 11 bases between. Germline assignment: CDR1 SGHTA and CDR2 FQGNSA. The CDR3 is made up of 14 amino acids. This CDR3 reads CASSPQALTGELFF. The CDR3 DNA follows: TGTGCCAGCAGCCCCCAGGCTCTCACCGGGGAGCTGTTTTTT. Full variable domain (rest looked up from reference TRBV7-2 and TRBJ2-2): GAGVSQSPSNKVTEKGKDVELRCDPISGHTALYWYRQSLGQGLEFLIYFQGNSAPDKSGLPSDRFSAERTGGSVSTLTIQRTQQEDSAVYLCASSPQALTGELFFGEGSRLTVL.

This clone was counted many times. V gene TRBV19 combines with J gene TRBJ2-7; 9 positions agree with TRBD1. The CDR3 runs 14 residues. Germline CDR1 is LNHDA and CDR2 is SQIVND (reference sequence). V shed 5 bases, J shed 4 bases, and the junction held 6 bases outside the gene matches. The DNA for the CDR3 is TGTGCCAGTAGTCCCGGGACAGGGTTTTACGAGCAGTACTTC. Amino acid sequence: CASSPGTGFYEQYF.

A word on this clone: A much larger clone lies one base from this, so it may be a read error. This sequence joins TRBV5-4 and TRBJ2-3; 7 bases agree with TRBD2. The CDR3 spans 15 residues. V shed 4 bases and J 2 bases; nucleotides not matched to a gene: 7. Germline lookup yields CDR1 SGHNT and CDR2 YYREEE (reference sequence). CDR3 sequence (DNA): TGTGCCAGCAGCATTGCAGGGACTATCACAGATACGCAGTATTTT. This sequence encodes CASSIAGTITDTQYF.

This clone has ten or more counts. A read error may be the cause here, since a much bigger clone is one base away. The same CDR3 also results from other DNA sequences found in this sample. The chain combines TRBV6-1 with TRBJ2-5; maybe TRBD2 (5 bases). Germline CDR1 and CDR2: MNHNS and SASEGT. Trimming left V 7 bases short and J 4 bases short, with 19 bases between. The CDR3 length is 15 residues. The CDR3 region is CASTPEPAGVETQYF. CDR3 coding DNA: TGTGCCAGCACCCCGGAACCGGCCGGGGTAGAGACCCAGTACTTC.

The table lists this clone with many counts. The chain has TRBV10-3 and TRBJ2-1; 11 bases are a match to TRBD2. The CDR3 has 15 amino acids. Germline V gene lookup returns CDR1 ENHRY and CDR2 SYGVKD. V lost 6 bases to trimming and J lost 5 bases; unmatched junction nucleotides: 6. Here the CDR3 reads CAISDQLAGDNEQFF. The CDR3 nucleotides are TGTGCCATCAGCGACCAACTAGCGGGAGACAATGAGCAGTTCTTC.

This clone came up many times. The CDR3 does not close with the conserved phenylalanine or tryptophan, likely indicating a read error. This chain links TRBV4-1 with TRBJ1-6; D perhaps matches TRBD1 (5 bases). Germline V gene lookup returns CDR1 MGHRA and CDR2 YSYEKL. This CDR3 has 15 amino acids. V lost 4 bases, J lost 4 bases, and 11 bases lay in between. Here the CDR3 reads CASSPGTAYNSPLHL. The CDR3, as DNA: TGCGCCAGCAGCCCAGGGACGGCTTATAATTCACCCCTCCACCTT.

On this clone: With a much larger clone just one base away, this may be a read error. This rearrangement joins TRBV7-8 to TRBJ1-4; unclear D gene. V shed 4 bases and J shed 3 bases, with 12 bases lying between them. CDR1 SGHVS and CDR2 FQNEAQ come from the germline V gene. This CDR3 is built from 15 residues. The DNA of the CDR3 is TGTGCCAGCAGCTCTCAGGATGCGGCTAATGAAAAACTGTTTTTT. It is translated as CASSSQDAANEKLFF.

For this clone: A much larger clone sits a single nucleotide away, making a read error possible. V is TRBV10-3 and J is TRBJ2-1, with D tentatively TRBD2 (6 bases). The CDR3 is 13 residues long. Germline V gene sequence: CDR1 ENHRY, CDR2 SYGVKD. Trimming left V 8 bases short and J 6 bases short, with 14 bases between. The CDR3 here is CAIVTSILNEQFF. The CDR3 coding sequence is TGTGCCATCGTGACTAGTATTCTCAATGAGCAGTTCTTC.

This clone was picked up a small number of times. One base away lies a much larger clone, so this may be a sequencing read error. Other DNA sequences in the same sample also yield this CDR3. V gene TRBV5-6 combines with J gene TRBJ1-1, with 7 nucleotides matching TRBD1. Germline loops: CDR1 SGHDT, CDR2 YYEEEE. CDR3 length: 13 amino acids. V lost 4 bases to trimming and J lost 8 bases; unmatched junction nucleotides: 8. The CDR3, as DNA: TGTGCCAGCAGCCGACGGACAGGCCTCGAAGCTTTCTTT. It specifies CASSRRTGLEAFF. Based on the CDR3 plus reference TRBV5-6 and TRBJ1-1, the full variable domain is DAGVTQSPTHLIKTRGQQVTLRCSPKSGHDTVSWYQQALGQGPQFIFQYYEEEERQRGNFPDRFSGHQFPNYSSELNVNALLLGDSALYLCASSRRTGLEAFFGQGTRLTVV.

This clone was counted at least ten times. The CDR3 DNA reads TGTGCCAGCAGCAGGGGGTCCTACAATGAGCAGTTCTTC. Its protein is CASSRGSYNEQFF. The chain has TRBV6-1 and TRBJ2-1; TRBD1 matches 7 bases. J lost 1 base, V lost 6 bases, and 0 bases had no gene match. Germline lookup yields CDR1 MNHNS and CDR2 SASEGT. This CDR3 contains 13 residues.

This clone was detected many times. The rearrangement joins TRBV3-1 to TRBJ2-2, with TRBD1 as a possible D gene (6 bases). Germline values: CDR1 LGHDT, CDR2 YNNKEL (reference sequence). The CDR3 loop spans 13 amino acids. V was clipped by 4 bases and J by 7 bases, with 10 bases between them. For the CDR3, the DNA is TGTGCCAGCAGCCTTACAGGGCTCGGGGAGCTGTTTTTT. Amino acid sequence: CASSLTGLGELFF. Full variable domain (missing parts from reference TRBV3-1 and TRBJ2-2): DTAVSQTPKYLVTQMGNDKSIKCEQNLGHDTMYWYKQDSKKFLKIMFSYNNKELIINETVPNRFSPKSPDKAHLNLHINSLELGDSAVYFCASSLTGLGELFFGEGSRLTVL.

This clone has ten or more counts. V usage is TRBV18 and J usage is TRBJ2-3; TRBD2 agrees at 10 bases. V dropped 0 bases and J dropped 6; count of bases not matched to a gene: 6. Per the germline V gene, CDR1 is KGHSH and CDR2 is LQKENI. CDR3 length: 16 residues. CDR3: CASSPPAAGGMDTQYF. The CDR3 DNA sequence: TGTGCCAGCTCACCACCGGCAGCGGGAGGGATGGATACGCAGTATTTT. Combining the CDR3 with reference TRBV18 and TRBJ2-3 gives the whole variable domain NAGVMQNPRHLVRRRGQEARLRCSPMKGHSHVYWYRQLPEEGLKFMVYLQKENIIDESGMPKERFSAEFPKEGPSILRIQQVVRGDSAAYFCASSPPAAGGMDTQYFGPGTRLTVL.

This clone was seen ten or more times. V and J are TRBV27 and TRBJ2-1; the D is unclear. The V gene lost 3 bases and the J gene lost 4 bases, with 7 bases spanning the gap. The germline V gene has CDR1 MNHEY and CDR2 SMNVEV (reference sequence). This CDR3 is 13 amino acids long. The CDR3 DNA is TGTGCCAGCAGTTTTGGCCAATACAATGAGCAGTTCTTC. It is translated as CASSFGQYNEQFF.

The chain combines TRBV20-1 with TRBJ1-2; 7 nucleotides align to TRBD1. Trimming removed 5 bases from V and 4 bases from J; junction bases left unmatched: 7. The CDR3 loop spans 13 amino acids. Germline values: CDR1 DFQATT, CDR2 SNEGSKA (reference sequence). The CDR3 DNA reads TGCAGTGCTCCCTCAGGGGGTTCCTATGGCTACACCTTC. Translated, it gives CSAPSGGSYGYTF.

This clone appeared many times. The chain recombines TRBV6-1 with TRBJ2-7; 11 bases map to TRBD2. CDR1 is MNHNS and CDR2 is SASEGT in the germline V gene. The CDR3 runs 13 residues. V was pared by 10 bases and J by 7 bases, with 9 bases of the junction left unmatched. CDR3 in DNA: TGTGCCACCGGGACTAGCGGTTCCTGGGAGCAGTACTTC. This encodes CATGTSGSWEQYF.

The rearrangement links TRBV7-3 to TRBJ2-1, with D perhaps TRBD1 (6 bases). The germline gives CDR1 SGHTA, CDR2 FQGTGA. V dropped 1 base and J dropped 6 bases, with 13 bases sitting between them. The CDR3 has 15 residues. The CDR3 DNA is TGTGCCAGCAGCTTAATACAGGGCGGCGGCAATGAGCAGTTCTTC. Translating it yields CASSLIQGGGNEQFF. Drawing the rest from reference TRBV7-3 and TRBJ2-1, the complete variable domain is GAGVSQTPSNKVTEKGKYVELRCDPISGHTALYWYRQSLGQGPEFLIYFQGTGAADDSGLPNDRFFAVRPEGSVSTLKIQRTERGDSAVYLCASSLIQGGGNEQFFGPGTRLTVL.

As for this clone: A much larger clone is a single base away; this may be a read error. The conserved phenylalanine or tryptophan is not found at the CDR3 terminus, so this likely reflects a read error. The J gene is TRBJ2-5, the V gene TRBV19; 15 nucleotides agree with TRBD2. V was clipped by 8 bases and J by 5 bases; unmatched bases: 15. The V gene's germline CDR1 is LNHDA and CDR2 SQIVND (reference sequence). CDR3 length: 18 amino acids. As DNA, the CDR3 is TGTGCCAGTGGTCGGAGATTTGGGACTAGCGGGAGGTTTGAGACCCAGTACTTA. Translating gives CASGRRFGTSGRFETQYL.